This T cell receptor beta chain came from a study of technical replicates of blood from a handful of donors. Method: immunoSEQ multiplex PCR; TCRdb's copy keeps in-frame clones and lacks some. The sample contains about 12,000 clones, just over 85% of which appear only once. Trimming took 4 bases from V and 2 from J, leaving 22 bases between them. This CDR3 region has 17 residues. CDR1 SGHKS and CDR2 YYEKEE come from the germline V gene (reference sequence). The sequencing input was PBMCs. This TCR came from a human donor in good health. The rearrangement joins TRBV5-5 to TRBJ2-7; a possible D gene is TRBD2 (6 bases). CDR3: CASSRLEDYKRPYEQYF. Written as DNA, the CDR3 is TGTGCCAGCAGCAGACTCGAGGACTACAAGCGACCCTACGAGCAGTACTTC.